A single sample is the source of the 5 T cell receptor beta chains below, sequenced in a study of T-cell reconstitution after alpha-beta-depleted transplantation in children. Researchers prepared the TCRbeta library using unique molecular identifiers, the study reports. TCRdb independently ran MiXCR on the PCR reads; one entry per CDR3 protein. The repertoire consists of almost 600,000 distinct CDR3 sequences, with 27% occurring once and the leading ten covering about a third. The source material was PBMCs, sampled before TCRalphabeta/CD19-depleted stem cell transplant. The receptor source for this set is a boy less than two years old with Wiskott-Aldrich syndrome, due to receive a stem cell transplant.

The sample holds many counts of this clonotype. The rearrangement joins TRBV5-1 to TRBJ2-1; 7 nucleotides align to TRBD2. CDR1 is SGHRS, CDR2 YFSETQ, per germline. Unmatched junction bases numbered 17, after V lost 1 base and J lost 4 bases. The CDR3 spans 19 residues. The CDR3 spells CASSLLIPARLAGYNEQFF. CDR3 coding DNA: TGCGCCAGCAGCTTGTTAATCCCCGCCAGACTAGCAGGGTACAATGAGCAGTTCTTC. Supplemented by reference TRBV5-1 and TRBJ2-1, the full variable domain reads KAGVTQTPRYLIKTRGQQVTLSCSPISGHRSVSWYQQTPGQGLQFLFEYFSETQRNKGNFPGRFSGRQFSNSRSEMNVSTLELGDSALYLCASSLLIPARLAGYNEQFFGPGTRLTVL.

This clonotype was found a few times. This CDR3 is CSVYTGPEAFF. For the CDR3, the DNA is TGCAGCGTTTACACGGGTCCTGAAGCTTTCTTT. The rearrangement uses TRBV29-1 and TRBJ1-1, with D unresolved. This CDR3 is built from 11 residues. Per the germline V gene, CDR1 is SQVTM and CDR2 is ANQGSEA. Trimming removed 5 bases from V and 6 bases from J, with 10 bases in between.

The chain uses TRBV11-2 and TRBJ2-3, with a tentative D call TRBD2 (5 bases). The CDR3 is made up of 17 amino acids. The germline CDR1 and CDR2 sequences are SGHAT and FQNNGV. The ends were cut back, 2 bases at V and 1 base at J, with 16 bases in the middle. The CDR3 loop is CASSLHLLRDGTDTQYF. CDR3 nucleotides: TGTGCCAGCAGCTTACACCTATTACGGGATGGCACAGATACGCAGTATTTT.

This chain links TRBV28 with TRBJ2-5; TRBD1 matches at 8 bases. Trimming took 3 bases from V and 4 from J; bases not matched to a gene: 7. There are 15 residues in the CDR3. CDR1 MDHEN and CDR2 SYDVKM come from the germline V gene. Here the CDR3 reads CASSLQGAILETQYF. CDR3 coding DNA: TGTGCCAGCAGTTTGCAGGGGGCGATATTAGAGACCCAGTACTTC. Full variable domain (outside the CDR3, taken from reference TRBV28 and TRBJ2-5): DVKVTQSSRYLVKRTGEKVFLECVQDMDHENMFWYRQDPGLGLRLIYFSYDVKMKEKGDIPEGYSVSREKKERFSLILESASTNQTSMYLCASSLQGAILETQYFGPGTRLLVL.

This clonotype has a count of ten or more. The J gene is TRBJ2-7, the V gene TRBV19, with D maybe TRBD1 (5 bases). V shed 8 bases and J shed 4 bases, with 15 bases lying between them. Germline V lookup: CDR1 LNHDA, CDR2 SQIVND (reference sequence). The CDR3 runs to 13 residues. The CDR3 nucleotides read TGTGCCAGTTCACAAACTCAGGGATACGAGCAGTACTTC. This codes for CASSQTQGYEQYF.